What follows is one TCR beta chain and its context. Its antigen is as yet unknown. This entry comes from a study of T cells after yellow fever vaccination. Overall study findings and caveats: Once the booster was given, most primary-vaccination clones reappeared, at approximately 97% for CD4 and approximately 88% for CD8.

One entry per CDR3 protein results from TCRdb running MiXCR on the 5' RACE reads. Here the sample spans about 580,000 distinct CDR3 sequences, roughly a sixth being singletons. V trimming: 11 bases; J trimming: 7 bases; junction bases outside the gene matches: 9. The CDR3 is made up of 14 amino acids. In germline, CDR1 is SGHTA, CDR2 FQGNSA. Specimen: PBMCs, collected 5 to 6 days after the first yellow fever vaccination. The rearrangement uses TRBV7-2 and TRBJ1-6, with 9 bases lining up with TRBD1. The sequence came from a young man who received the YFV17D yellow fever vaccine. The CDR3 reads CAVRDRVRNSPLHF. DNA of the CDR3: TGTGCCGTCCGGGACAGGGTACGAAATTCACCCCTCCACTTT.